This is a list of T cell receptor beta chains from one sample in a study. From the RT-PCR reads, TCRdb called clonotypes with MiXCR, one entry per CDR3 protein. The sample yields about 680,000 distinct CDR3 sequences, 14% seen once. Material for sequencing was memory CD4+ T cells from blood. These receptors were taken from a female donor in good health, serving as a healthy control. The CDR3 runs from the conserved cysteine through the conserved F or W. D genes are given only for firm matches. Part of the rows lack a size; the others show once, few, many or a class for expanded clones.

CSAKGGTGGHGYTF	TGCAGTGCCAAGGGTGGGACAGGGGGGCACGGCTACACCTTC	TRBV20-1	TRBJ1-2	TRBD1	.
CASSPLSNEQFF	TGTGCCAGCAGCCCCCTTTCCAATGAGCAGTTCTTC	TRBV7-9	TRBJ2-1	.	few
CASSLGLTGVLGEQFF	TGTGCCAGCAGCTTAGGCTTAACGGGAGTCTTGGGTGAGCAGTTCTTC	TRBV7-9	TRBJ2-1	.	few
CSVAPSVNTGELFF	TGCAGCGTTGCGCCTAGCGTGAACACCGGGGAGCTGTTTTTT	TRBV29-1	TRBJ2-2	.	many
CASSLRRQGADGYTF	TGTGCCAGCAGTCTACGACGACAGGGGGCTGACGGCTACACCTTC	TRBV28	TRBJ1-2	TRBD1	.
CAIKEGDKTYEQYF	TGTGCCATCAAGGAGGGGGATAAAACCTACGAGCAGTACTTC	TRBV10-3	TRBJ2-7	.	many
CAIRGTGDEAFF	TGTGCCATCAGAGGGACAGGGGATGAAGCTTTCTTT	TRBV10-3	TRBJ1-1	TRBD1	.
CASTTPRDTYNEQFF	TGTGCCAGCACCACACCCCGGGACACCTACAATGAGCAGTTCTTC	TRBV5-6	TRBJ2-1	.	.
CASSLDLGREQFF	TGTGCCAGCAGCTTAGATCTAGGGAGAGAGCAGTTCTTC	TRBV7-2	TRBJ2-1	.	few
CASSQVAGGEYGYTF	TGTGCCAGCAGCCAAGTTGCAGGGGGGGAATATGGCTACACCTTC	TRBV4-2	TRBJ1-2	TRBD1	.
CSAKRTSGSTDTQYF	TGCAGTGCTAAAAGGACTAGCGGGAGCACAGATACGCAGTATTTT	TRBV20-1	TRBJ2-3	TRBD2	.
CASSENRVGYTF	TGTGCCAGCAGTGAAAACAGGGTTGGCTACACCTTC	TRBV6-5	TRBJ1-2	.	many
CASSPRETTTGELFF	TGTGCCAGCAGTCCCAGGGAGACCACCACCGGGGAGCTGTTTTTT	TRBV12-3/TRBV12-4	TRBJ2-2	.	many
CAISTGQGDLNEQFF	TGTGCCATCTCGACGGGACAGGGGGATTTGAATGAGCAGTTCTTC	TRBV10-3	TRBJ2-1	TRBD1	.
CASSRAWSGPNYNEQFF	TGTGCCAGCAGTCGGGCATGGAGCGGGCCGAACTACAATGAGCAGTTCTTC	TRBV28	TRBJ2-1	.	.
CASSDTGPAPSEQYF	TGCGCCAGCAGCGATACCGGGCCTGCCCCATCGGAGCAGTACTTC	TRBV5-1	TRBJ2-7	.	few
CASSYGGGAIDSPLHF	TGTGCCAGCAGTTACGGTGGGGGGGCAATTGATTCACCCCTCCACTTT	TRBV6-5	TRBJ1-6	.	few
CASSVGPTENTEAFF	TGTGCCAGCAGCGTAGGACCGACAGAGAACACTGAAGCTTTCTTT	TRBV9	TRBJ1-1	.	once
CASSWNIEGGEQFF	TGCGCCAGCAGCTGGAACATAGAGGGGGGTGAGCAGTTCTTC	TRBV5-1	TRBJ2-1	.	many
CASSPDIIQETQYF	TGTGCCAGCTCACCGGACATAATCCAAGAGACCCAGTACTTC	TRBV18	TRBJ2-5	.	few
CSAGKTGVFYNEQFF	TGCAGTGCTGGGAAGACAGGGGTCTTCTACAATGAGCAGTTCTTC	TRBV20-1	TRBJ2-1	TRBD1	few
CASSWGTGLSYEQYF	TGTGCCAGCAGCTGGGGGACAGGGCTCTCCTACGAGCAGTACTTC	TRBV11-2	TRBJ2-7	TRBD1	.
CASSEHGNGVTSPLHF	TGTGCCAGCAGTGAGCACGGGAACGGTGTTACTTCACCCCTCCACTTT	TRBV25-1	TRBJ1-6	.	.
CASSTPMSSGVSTDTQYF	TGCGCCAGCAGCACCCCCATGTCTAGCGGGGTTAGCACAGATACGCAGTATTTT	TRBV5-1	TRBJ2-3	TRBD2	few
CASSEFGSGANVLTF	TGTGCCAGCAGTGAATTCGGGTCTGGGGCCAACGTCCTGACTTTC	TRBV25-1	TRBJ2-6	.	many
CANSNSQGNTIYF	TGTGCCAATTCCAACTCCCAAGGAAACACCATATATTTT	TRBV7-9	TRBJ1-3	.	few
CSVDHGSGGYTF	TGCAGCGTGGACCACGGATCCGGGGGCTACACCTTC	TRBV29-1	TRBJ1-2	.	.
CSASQSNQPQHF	TGCAGTGCTAGTCAGAGCAATCAGCCCCAGCATTTT	TRBV20-1	TRBJ1-5	.	few
CASSPATDLSEKLFF	TGCGCCAGCAGCCCAGCGACCGATCTGAGTGAAAAACTGTTTTTT	TRBV4-1	TRBJ1-4	.	many
CASSLVGAAGNTIYF	TGCGCCAGCAGCTTGGTCGGGGCGGCTGGAAACACCATATATTTT	TRBV5-1	TRBJ1-3	.	few
CASGTADRDTGELFF	TGTGCCAGCGGTACGGCAGACCGGGACACCGGGGAGCTGTTTTTT	TRBV28	TRBJ2-2	.	once
CASSLYRESYEQYF	TGTGCCAGCAGCCTATACAGGGAGAGCTACGAGCAGTACTTC	TRBV7-2	TRBJ2-7	.	.
CSGKNGGFTEAFF	TGCAGCGGGAAAAATGGGGGGTTCACTGAAGCTTTCTTT	TRBV29-1	TRBJ1-1	.	few
CASSPPGTGKEPQHF	TGTGCCAGCTCACCACCTGGGACAGGGAAGGAGCCCCAGCATTTT	TRBV18	TRBJ1-5	TRBD1	.
CASSFRGLRRTNTGELFF	TGTGCCAGCAGCTTTAGGGGATTGCGCCGAACGAACACCGGGGAGCTGTTTTTT	TRBV11-2	TRBJ2-2	.	.
CSAEQGFRGNTIYF	TGCAGTGCTGAACAGGGTTTTCGTGGAAACACCATATATTTT	TRBV20-1	TRBJ1-3	.	.
CASSLSQGMDEQYF	TGTGCCAGCAGTTTATCGCAGGGGATGGACGAGCAGTACTTC	TRBV12-3/TRBV12-4	TRBJ2-7	.	many
CASSFGADTEAFF	TGCGCCAGCAGCTTCGGGGCGGATACTGAAGCTTTCTTT	TRBV5-1	TRBJ1-1	.	.
CASSYGTGRPNYGYTF	TGTGCCAGCAGTTACGGGACAGGTCGACCTAACTATGGCTACACCTTC	TRBV6-5	TRBJ1-2	TRBD1	few
CTSSPGLAETDTQYF	TGTACCAGCAGCCCGGGACTAGCGGAAACAGATACGCAGTATTTT	TRBV7-2	TRBJ2-3	TRBD2	.
CASSVGQGVYEQYF	TGTGCCAGCAGCGTAGGCCAGGGGGTCTACGAGCAGTACTTC	TRBV9	TRBJ2-7	TRBD1	few
CASSHSGGPEAFF	TGTGCCAGCAGCCACTCAGGGGGCCCTGAAGCTTTCTTT	TRBV3-1	TRBJ1-1	TRBD1	.
CATSRGGEIKQPQHF	TGTGCCACCAGCAGAGGAGGGGAGATTAAACAGCCCCAGCATTTT	TRBV15	TRBJ1-5	.	few
CASSLILGEQYF	TGTGCCAGCAGCCTTATACTGGGCGAGCAGTACTTC	TRBV5-6	TRBJ2-7	.	many
CASSESGDLRYEQYF	TGCGCCAGCAGTGAGTCGGGGGACTTGCGGTACGAGCAGTACTTC	TRBV10-1	TRBJ2-7	.	few
CASSQVGSRGEQYF	TGTGCCAGCAGCCAAGTGGGGTCGAGGGGCGAGCAGTACTTC	TRBV3-1	TRBJ2-7	.	.
CASSQQDYGFEQFF	TGTGCCAGCAGCCAACAGGACTACGGCTTTGAGCAGTTCTTC	TRBV14	TRBJ2-1	.	.